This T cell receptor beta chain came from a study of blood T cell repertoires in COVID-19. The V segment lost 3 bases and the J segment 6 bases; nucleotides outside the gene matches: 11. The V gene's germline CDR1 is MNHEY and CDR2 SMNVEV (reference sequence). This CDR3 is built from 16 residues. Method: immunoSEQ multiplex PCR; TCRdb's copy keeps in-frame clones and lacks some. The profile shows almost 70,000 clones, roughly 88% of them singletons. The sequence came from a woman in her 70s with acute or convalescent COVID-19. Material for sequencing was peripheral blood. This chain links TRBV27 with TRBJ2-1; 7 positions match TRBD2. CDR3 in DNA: TGTGCCAGCAGTTTCGGGGGAGGGCGAAGGACCAATGAGCAGTTCTTC. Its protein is CASSFGGGRRTNEQFF.